Here is one T cell receptor (beta chain) with its context. This sample is drawn from a study of blood T cell repertoires in COVID-19. Study information: Material from acute and convalescent COVID-19 was sourced from the United States, Italy and Spain. PBMCs, B-cell-depleted T cells, or T cells provided the cDNA or gDNA that made up the material.

The CDR3 runs to 16 residues. Losses at the gene ends were 4 bases for V and 3 bases for J; bases not matched to a gene: 8. Germline CDR1 is LGHNA and CDR2 is YNFKEQ. Original methodology: Quantification of nucleated cells was approximated via reference gene primer amplification. Using immunoSEQ multiplex PCR, the repertoire was profiled, and TCRdb retains in-frame clones only, with some absent. V, J and clone size were drawn from that table, and D and trimming were deduced from the DNA. The sample records 79,000 or so clones, 86% being singletons. Material for sequencing was peripheral blood. V and J are TRBV4-2 and TRBJ1-3; 8 bases agree with TRBD1. This clonotype originated in a human donor in a cohort sampled during active COVID-19. CDR3 coding DNA: TGTGCCAGCAGCCCCATCGGACAGGGCGATGGAAACACCATATATTTT. Its translation is CASSPIGQGDGNTIYF.